Each of the 21 T cell receptor beta chains below was sequenced from the same sample in a study of monozygotic twins with inflammatory bowel disease. Reanalyzing the 5' RACE reads, TCRdb keeps one entry per CDR3 protein, without DNA. This sample contains over 200,000 distinct CDR3 sequences. The source material was blood. These receptors were collected from a human donor with ulcerative colitis or Crohn's disease, or a healthy co-twin of an affected twin (not recorded which).

This chain uses TRBV20-1 with TRBJ1-5; TCRdb lists TRBD1, though no DNA is available to test this call. The CDR3 length is 17 residues. Germline CDR1 DFQATT, CDR2 SNEGSKA (reference sequence). CDR3 amino acids: CSARAGTGSYSNQPQHF.

The chain combines TRBV29-1 with TRBJ2-7; checking the TCRdb D call of TRBD1 is not possible without DNA. The CDR3 spans 14 residues. Germline CDR1 and CDR2: SQVTM and ANQGSEA. The CDR3 reads CSVDAGTGRNEQYF.

The J gene is TRBJ2-7, the V gene TRBV7-9; TCRdb proposes TRBD1, but this gene call is untestable without DNA. Germline assignment: CDR1 SEHNR and CDR2 FQNEAQ (reference sequence). The CDR3 length is 15 residues. The CDR3 here is CASSQGRGKDYEQYF.

The genes are TRBV12-3 or TRBV12-4 and TRBJ2-1; no DNA is available, so the TRBD1 call from TCRdb remains unchecked. This CDR3 has 17 amino acids. This chain's CDR3 is CASSITPGTIGGDEQFF.

V is TRBV11-2 and J is TRBJ2-3; TCRdb returns TRBD2, unconfirmable since there is no DNA. CDR3 length: 18 amino acids. Germline-derived CDR1 and CDR2 are SGHAT and FQNNGV. The CDR3: CASSLFPSLGALTDTQYF.

The rearrangement joins TRBV29-1 to TRBJ2-2; the D call of TRBD1 rests on TCRdb alone, since no DNA is present to check it. Germline lookup yields CDR1 SQVTM and CDR2 ANQGSEA. The CDR3 extends over 14 amino acids. The CDR3 region is CSVTGTGPFGELFF.

This rearrangement joins TRBV20-1 to TRBJ1-2. The CDR3 loop spans 13 amino acids. The V gene's germline CDR1 is DFQATT and CDR2 SNEGSKA (reference sequence). CDR3 loop: CSARDEGAAGYTF.

The chain combines TRBV7-8 with TRBJ2-7. The CDR3 has 13 amino acids. Germline V lookup: CDR1 SGHVS, CDR2 FQNEAQ. This CDR3 reads CASSPGRNYEQYF.

The gene calls are TRBV7-9 and TRBJ2-6. Per germline, CDR1 SEHNR and CDR2 FQNEAQ (reference sequence). The CDR3 consists of 15 residues. This CDR3 is CASSLPGAGANVLTF.

The chain carries TRBV18 and TRBJ2-5. Germline V lookup: CDR1 KGHSH, CDR2 LQKENI. This CDR3 has 12 amino acids. The chain's CDR3 is CASSRAQETQYF.

This chain links TRBV29-1 with TRBJ2-7. This CDR3 comprises 15 residues. Germline-derived CDR1 and CDR2 are SQVTM and ANQGSEA. The CDR3 is CSVESYSGPAYEQYF.

The chain joins TRBV7-2 to TRBJ1-5. This CDR3 is built from 15 residues. In germline, CDR1 is SGHTA, CDR2 FQGNSA. CDR3 loop: CASSLSVYSNQPQHF.

The chain is built from TRBV5-6 and TRBJ1-2; absent DNA, TCRdb's TRBD1 call cannot be checked. The CDR3 runs to 14 residues. CDR1 and CDR2 from the germline V gene are SGHDT and YYEEEE. The CDR3 loop reads CASSLNRGKGGYTF. The variable domain in full, with the rest retrieved from reference TRBV5-6 and TRBJ1-2, is DAGVTQSPTHLIKTRGQQVTLRCSPKSGHDTVSWYQQALGQGPQFIFQYYEEEERQRGNFPDRFSGHQFPNYSSELNVNALLLGDSALYLCASSLNRGKGGYTFGSGTRLTVV.

This rearrangement joins TRBV11-2 to TRBJ2-1. Germline CDR1 reads SGHAT; CDR2 reads FQNNGV. CDR3 size: 12 residues. The CDR3 here is CASSSAYNEQFF.

V gene TRBV5-1 combines with J gene TRBJ2-2; the D gene TCRdb calls, TRBD2, cannot be checked with no DNA. Germline V CDR1 and CDR2: SGHRS, YFSETQ. The length of the CDR3 is 20 residues. CDR3 loop: CASSLAPTSGGITYTGELFF.

This chain connects TRBV4-3 to TRBJ1-4; checking the TCRdb D call of TRBD1 is not possible without DNA. The CDR3 sequence is 15 residues long. From germline, CDR1 is LGHNA and CDR2 YSLEER. CDR3: CASSQDWGQVEKLFF.

This sequence joins TRBV12-3 or TRBV12-4 and TRBJ2-1; without DNA, the TCRdb call of TRBD2 cannot be checked. The CDR3 is made up of 16 amino acids. The chain's CDR3 is CASSPSGLAGVNEQFF.

The chain has TRBV11-2 and TRBJ2-3; lacking DNA, the TRBD2 call made by TCRdb goes unchecked. The CDR3 runs to 18 residues. Germline V gene lookup returns CDR1 SGHAT and CDR2 FQNNGV. CDR3: CASSSPGLAGRATDTQYF.

This rearrangement joins TRBV4-2 to TRBJ2-1; TCRdb's D call, TRBD2, is unchecked because there is no DNA. Germline V gene sequence: CDR1 LGHNA, CDR2 YNFKEQ. The CDR3 sequence is 17 residues long. The chain's CDR3 is CASSLRLAGDSYNEQFF.

This chain links TRBV19 with TRBJ2-2; no DNA is available, so the TRBD1 call from TCRdb remains unchecked. Germline CDR1 LNHDA, CDR2 SQIVND (reference sequence). The length of the CDR3 is 13 residues. The CDR3 reads CASADTNTGELFF. Full variable domain (rest looked up from reference TRBV19 and TRBJ2-2): DGGITQSPKYLFRKEGQNVTLSCEQNLNHDAMYWYRQDPGQGLRLIYYSQIVNDFQKGDIAEGYSVSREKKESFPLTVTSAQKNPTAFYLCASADTNTGELFFGEGSRLTVL.

This chain uses TRBV7-9 with TRBJ2-7; lacking DNA, the TRBD1 call made by TCRdb goes unchecked. The CDR3 runs to 17 residues. The germline CDR1 and CDR2 sequences are SEHNR and FQNEAQ (reference sequence). CDR3 in amino acids: CASSSATRDKVSYEQYF. The entire variable domain, with the rest obtained from reference TRBV7-9 and TRBJ2-7, is as follows: DTGVSQNPRHKITKRGQNVTFRCDPISEHNRLYWYRQTLGQGPEFLTYFQNEAQLEKSRLLSDRFSAERPKGSFSTLEIQRTEQGDSAMYLCASSSATRDKVSYEQYFGPGTRLTVT.